Below are 21 T cell receptor beta chains sequenced from a single sample in a study of response to subunit inactivated influenza vaccine. TCRdb ran MiXCR on the RT-PCR reads and lists one entry per CDR3 protein. Of 150,000 to 200,000 distinct CDR3 sequences in the sample, less than 15% were seen once. This same sample was also taken into another study, of T cells expressing NK-cell markers. Per that study: Scientists made TCR beta cDNA using 5'RACE template switching with UMIs.

The sample here was CD8+ T cells sorted from PBMCs, taken 11 to 12 days after vaccination. The receptors shown here come from a man in his forties or fifties who received an inactivated influenza vaccine.

V usage is TRBV7-9 and J usage is TRBJ2-1, with D perhaps given as TRBD1 or TRBD2 (5 bases each). CDR1 and CDR2 from the germline V gene are SEHNR and FQNEAQ (reference sequence). V was cut by 4 bases and J by 0 bases, with 13 bases left in between. This CDR3 has 16 amino acids. CDR3 region: CASSSYSGSSYNEQFF. CDR3 sequence (DNA): TGTGCCAGCAGCTCCTACTCAGGGAGCTCCTACAATGAGCAGTTCTTC.

This clonotype was seen many times. This rearrangement joins TRBV6-2 or TRBV6-3 to TRBJ2-7; no clear D gene. Trimming cost V 5 bases and J 2 bases, with 7 bases left between them. This CDR3 has 12 residues. CDR1 is MNHEY and CDR2 is SVGEGT in the germline V gene. CDR3 protein: CASSIDTYEQYF. The CDR3 DNA is TGTGCCAGCAGTATAGATACCTACGAGCAGTACTTC.

This clonotype was seen a few times. The genes are TRBV10-3 and TRBJ2-1; 8 nucleotides align to TRBD2. Germline CDR1 and CDR2: ENHRY and SYGVKD. The CDR3 extends over 15 amino acids. V lost 5 bases, J lost 5 bases, and 8 bases stayed unmatched. Here the CDR3 DNA reads TGTGCCATCAGTTTGACTAGCGAACCCCACAATGAGCAGTTCTTC. It codes for CAISLTSEPHNEQFF.

This clonotype was observed a handful of times. The rearrangement joins TRBV12-3 or TRBV12-4 to TRBJ1-3; 7 bases are shared with TRBD1. The CDR3 runs to 14 residues. J was trimmed by 1 base and V by 8 bases; bases with no gene match: 5. CDR3: CASEDRFSGNTIYF. In DNA form, the CDR3 reads TGTGCCAGCGAGGACAGGTTTTCTGGAAACACCATATATTTT.

In this sample, this clonotype turned up a few times. The chain carries TRBV7-9 and TRBJ2-7, with D possibly being TRBD1 or TRBD2 (5 bases each). Per the germline V gene, CDR1 is SEHNR and CDR2 is FQNEAQ (reference sequence). The CDR3 spans 11 residues. Trimming cost V 10 bases and J 5 bases, with 12 bases left between them. CDR3 amino acids: CATRGVHEQYF. Written as DNA, the CDR3 is TGTGCCACCAGAGGGGTCCACGAGCAGTACTTC.

In its sample, this clonotype was seen many times. The chain is built from TRBV7-2 and TRBJ1-6; no firm D call. This CDR3 is built from 15 residues. Trimming cost V 2 bases and J 0 bases, with 5 bases left between them. Germline V lookup: CDR1 SGHTA, CDR2 FQGNSA. CDR3 DNA sequence: TGTGCCAGCAGCTTACGGAGCTCCTATAATTCACCCCTCCACTTT. This encodes CASSLRSSYNSPLHF.

The rearrangement joins TRBV4-3 to TRBJ2-1, with 11 bases lining up with TRBD2. The CDR3 consists of 17 residues. Germline V gives CDR1 LGHNA, CDR2 YSLEER. The V gene end was trimmed by 0 bases and the J gene end by 2 bases; junction bases not matched to a gene: 3. The CDR3 sequence is CASSQETSGKAYNEQFF. The CDR3, as DNA: TGCGCCAGCAGCCAAGAGACTAGCGGGAAAGCCTACAATGAGCAGTTCTTC.

This clonotype was observed at least ten times. The chain carries TRBV28 and TRBJ2-5, with 8 positions matching TRBD1. CDR1 and CDR2 (germline): MDHEN, SYDVKM. The CDR3 sequence is 17 residues long. V was clipped by 8 bases and J by 0 bases; unmatched bases: 14. Here the CDR3 DNA reads TGTGCCAGCCGACCGAGGCAGGGGGCCATGTACCAAGAGACCCAGTACTTC. As protein: CASRPRQGAMYQETQYF.

The table lists this clonotype with many counts. The gene calls are TRBV4-2 and TRBJ1-1, with a weak D call TRBD1 (5 bases). CDR1 is LGHNA, CDR2 YNFKEQ, per germline. The V end lost 0 bases, the J end lost 0 bases, and 8 bases lay between the germline ends. This CDR3 comprises 15 residues. The CDR3 DNA reads TGTGCCAGCAGCCAAGAATGGGACCTGAACACTGAAGCTTTCTTT. This encodes CASSQEWDLNTEAFF.

This clonotype was found a few times. Just one base apart from a much larger clone, this may be a read error. In nucleotides, the CDR3 is TGTGCCAGCAGTCCCGGTCTATTGAGGAGAGATACGCAGTATTTT. Protein: CASSPGLLRRDTQYF. The rearrangement uses TRBV6-1 and TRBJ2-3; D is unresolved. V lost 5 bases, J lost 5 bases, and 17 bases lay in between. This CDR3 spans 15 amino acids. Germline lookup yields CDR1 MNHNS and CDR2 SASEGT.

A remark on this clonotype: This may be a read error, as it is one base from a much larger clone. This sequence joins TRBV5-1 and TRBJ2-5; no clear D. Trimming left V 4 bases short and J 2 bases short, with 15 bases between. The CDR3 covers 15 residues. Per the germline V gene, CDR1 is SGHRS and CDR2 is YFSETQ. CDR3 nucleotide sequence: TGCGCCAGCAGCCCGAGACAACATCTACAAGAGACCCAGTACTTC. Its protein is CASSPRQHLQETQYF. Filled out from reference TRBV5-1 and TRBJ2-5, the complete variable domain reads KAGVTQTPRYLIKTRGQQVTLSCSPISGHRSVSWYQQTPGQGLQFLFEYFSETQRNKGNFPGRFSGRQFSNSRSEMNVSTLELGDSALYLCASSPRQHLQETQYFGPGTRLLVL.

This clonotype was detected only a few times. The V and J genes are TRBV4-3 and TRBJ1-2; weak D call: TRBD1 (5 bases). Looked up from germline, CDR1 is LGHNA and CDR2 is YSLEER. The CDR3 spans 15 residues. V lost 0 bases and J lost 1, with 9 bases in between. DNA of the CDR3: TGCGCCAGCAGCCAAGAGGTGGGGGTTAACTATGGCTACACCTTC. Its protein product is CASSQEVGVNYGYTF.

The V call is TRBV13, the J call TRBJ2-7, with no clear D. Germline lookup yields CDR1 PRHDT and CDR2 FYEKMQ (reference sequence). The CDR3 contains 14 residues. Deletions cut 5 bases from V and 0 bases from J, with 11 bases between. The chain's CDR3 is CASSGYRSSYEQYF. The CDR3 DNA is TGTGCCAGCAGCGGCTATAGGAGCTCCTACGAGCAGTACTTC.

This clonotype has a handful of counts. The CDR3 sequence is CASSLDVTGGTEAFF. The CDR3, as DNA: TGTGCCAGCAGCTTAGACGTCACAGGGGGGACTGAAGCTTTCTTT. The rearrangement links TRBV7-6 to TRBJ1-1; 8 bases agree with TRBD1. Germline V gene sequence: CDR1 SGHVS, CDR2 FNYEAQ. With V trimmed by 1 base and J by 5 bases, 6 bases remained unmatched. The CDR3 runs to 15 residues.

The chain carries TRBV4-2 and TRBJ2-7, with D perhaps TRBD1 or TRBD2 (5 bases each). Germline CDR1 reads LGHNA; CDR2 reads YNFKEQ. V was shortened by 4 bases and J by 5 bases, with 12 bases between the two germline ends. The CDR3 runs 13 residues. The CDR3: CASSPRGVDEQYF. In nucleotides, the CDR3 is TGTGCCAGCAGCCCTCGGGGCGTGGACGAGCAGTACTTC.

This sequence joins TRBV20-1 and TRBJ2-2; TRBD1 aligns across 9 bases. Germline trimming cut 0 bases from V and 5 bases from J; bases unmatched to any gene: 16. The CDR3 consists of 19 residues. CDR1 DFQATT and CDR2 SNEGSKA come from the germline V gene (reference sequence). The CDR3 DNA reads TGCAGTGCTAGAGATATCAAGGGGTCGATCGGACAGGGGACCGGGGAGCTGTTTTTT. Translating gives CSARDIKGSIGQGTGELFF.

The chain carries TRBV4-1 and TRBJ2-2; 8 bases match TRBD1. V shed 4 bases and J 7 bases; nucleotides not matched to a gene: 8. Germline V gene lookup returns CDR1 MGHRA and CDR2 YSYEKL. This CDR3 contains 15 residues. Here the CDR3 reads CASSPGTGGSGELFF. Written as DNA, the CDR3 is TGCGCCAGCAGCCCGGGGACAGGAGGCAGCGGGGAGCTGTTTTTT.

This clonotype was counted only a few times. The V gene is TRBV4-3, the J gene TRBJ1-2; D call uncertain. Germline V gene sequence: CDR1 LGHNA, CDR2 YSLEER. Trimming took 0 bases from V and 2 from J, leaving 16 bases between them. The CDR3 totals 17 residues. CDR3 amino acids: CASSQDTRGYWNYGYTF. DNA of the CDR3: TGCGCCAGCAGCCAAGATACGAGAGGGTATTGGAACTATGGCTACACCTTC.

The V call is TRBV5-1, the J call TRBJ2-7; 10 bases line up with TRBD1. The V segment lost 4 bases and the J segment 3 bases; nucleotides outside the gene matches: 7. The CDR3 has 15 amino acids. Per germline, CDR1 SGHRS and CDR2 YFSETQ. The CDR3 DNA sequence: TGCGCCAGCAGCGTCGGGACAGGGGAACGCTACGAGCAGTACTTC. This gives the protein CASSVGTGERYEQYF.

This clonotype was detected ten times or more. The J gene is TRBJ2-1, the V gene TRBV13; 10 bases agree with TRBD2. Germline CDR1 and CDR2: PRHDT and FYEKMQ (reference sequence). The junction had 1 base not matched to a gene; V was cut back by 3 bases and J by 5 bases. This CDR3 comprises 14 residues. CDR3 coding DNA: TGTGCCAGCAGCTTGGGACTAGCGAACAATGAGCAGTTCTTC. Amino acids: CASSLGLANNEQFF.

The sample holds many counts of this clonotype. The chain is built from TRBV5-1 and TRBJ2-1; no clear D. This CDR3 spans 16 amino acids. Trimming shortened V by 0 bases and J by 7 bases, and 17 bases separated the two germline ends. The germline gives CDR1 SGHRS, CDR2 YFSETQ. Here the CDR3 reads CASSLASPPGGNEQFF. The CDR3 DNA reads as TGCGCCAGCAGCTTGGCCTCTCCGCCGGGTGGTAATGAGCAGTTCTTC.